A single sample is the source of the 15 T cell receptor beta chains below, sequenced in a study of blood T cell repertoires in COVID-19 (dated by TCRdb to the early 2020s). Library construction relied on the immunoSEQ multiplex PCR assay. Entries here come from immuneACCESS through TCRdb and include only in-frame sequences with V and J called. Some clones fail to appear in such tables; in the studies checked, an unresolved V gene covers under half of the shortfall, and the cause of the remainder is unknown. The sample contains some 90,000 clones, roughly 80% of them found a single time. The biggest ten clones account for 15% to 20% of the sample. Material for sequencing was peripheral blood. Receptor source: a human donor in a cohort sampled during active COVID-19.

This chain connects TRBV5-1 to TRBJ2-3; a weak D match, TRBD2 (5 bases). Looked up from germline, CDR1 is SGHRS and CDR2 is YFSETQ. The CDR3 sequence is 16 residues long. Trimming took off 3 bases at V and 3 bases at J, with 17 bases between the two ends. For the CDR3, the DNA is TGCGCCAGCAGCTCCTCCGGCGGCTGGACTACAGATACGCAGTATTTT. Translating gives CASSSSGGWTTDTQYF.

The J gene is TRBJ1-6, the V gene TRBV30, with TRBD1 matching over 7 bases. After removal of 2 bases from V and 5 bases from J, the junction contained 6 bases not matched to a gene. Germline CDR1 reads GTSNPN; CDR2 reads SVGIG (reference sequence). CDR3 length: 15 residues. The DNA for the CDR3 is TGTGCCTGGAGTCTCTACAGGGGCGATAATTCACCCCTCCACTTT. Encoded protein: CAWSLYRGDNSPLHF.

This clone was recorded only once. The chain links TRBV3-1 (or the pseudogene TRBV3-2) to TRBJ1-6; 11 bases match TRBD1. The junction had 7 bases not matched to a gene; V was cut back by 4 bases and J by 14 bases. The length of the CDR3 is 14 residues. The V gene's germline CDR1 is LGHDT and CDR2 YNNKEL (reference sequence). In nucleotides, the CDR3 is TGTGCCAGCAGCCCTGTGGGACAGGGGGTCGCCCTCCACTTT. This gives the protein CASSPVGQGVALHF.

The J gene is TRBJ2-2, the V gene TRBV6-5, with 8 bases identical to TRBD1. With V trimmed by 6 bases and J by 4 bases, 4 bases remained unmatched. CDR1 MNHEY and CDR2 SVGAGI come from the germline V gene. This CDR3 is built from 14 residues. In DNA, the CDR3 is TGTGCCAGCAGGACAGACAGGGGCACCGGGGAGCTGTTTTTT. It specifies CASRTDRGTGELFF.

This chain uses TRBV7-2 with TRBJ2-7; 7 bases match TRBD1. After removal of 5 bases from V and 3 bases from J, the junction contained 7 bases not matched to a gene. CDR3 size: 14 residues. Germline V gives CDR1 SGHTA, CDR2 FQGNSA. CDR3 sequence reads: CASSHRTGYYEQYF. Here the CDR3 DNA reads TGTGCCAGCAGCCATCGGACAGGATACTACGAGCAGTACTTC.

This clone appeared once. This chain links TRBV5-4 with TRBJ1-2; the D gene is possibly TRBD1 (5 bases). V dropped 0 bases and J dropped 8 bases, with 17 bases sitting between them. The CDR3 runs to 15 residues. Germline values: CDR1 SGHNT, CDR2 YYREEE (reference sequence). The DNA for the CDR3 is TGTGCCAGCAGCTTGGTAACAGGTCTTTTGGGGGGCTACACCTTC. Translating gives CASSLVTGLLGGYTF.

This chain joins TRBV28 and TRBJ2-7, with a weak D call TRBD1 (6 bases). V lost 8 bases and J lost 2, with 13 bases in between. The CDR3 extends over 13 amino acids. Germline CDR1 and CDR2: MDHEN and SYDVKM. Here the CDR3 reads CASGQSTPYEQYF. CDR3 nucleotide sequence: TGTGCCAGCGGACAGTCAACCCCCTACGAGCAGTACTTC.

The chain uses TRBV3-1 (or the pseudogene TRBV3-2) and TRBJ2-7; 9 nucleotides line up with TRBD1. This CDR3 spans 14 amino acids. V was pared by 4 bases and J by 7 bases, with 8 bases of the junction left unmatched. Per the germline V gene, CDR1 is LGHDT and CDR2 is YNNKEL (reference sequence). CDR3 sequence: CASSRSGQGREQYF. The CDR3 DNA reads TGTGCCAGCAGCCGATCGGGACAGGGTCGGGAGCAGTACTTC.

V usage is TRBV15 and J usage is TRBJ1-1; D not certain. The CDR3 spans 14 residues. Looked up from germline, CDR1 is LNHNV and CDR2 is YYDKDF (reference sequence). The ends were cut back, 5 bases at V and 4 bases at J, with 14 bases in the middle. CDR3 nucleotides: TGTGCCACCAGCCACTCGGGGTGGGGCACTGAAGCTTTCTTT. Translating it yields CATSHSGWGTEAFF.

This clone was found a few times. The chain joins TRBV9 to TRBJ1-2; possibly TRBD1 for D (5 bases). The V end lost 0 bases, the J end lost 5 bases, and 11 bases lay between the germline ends. Germline CDR1 is SGDLS and CDR2 is YYNGEE. The CDR3 runs to 14 residues. Here the CDR3 reads CASSVARQGYGYTF. The DNA for the CDR3 is TGTGCCAGCAGCGTAGCTCGGCAGGGATATGGCTACACCTTC.

The sample holds a few counts of this clone. As DNA, the CDR3 is TGTGCCTCAAGGACACCTCCCACTTATGGCTACACCTTC. This translates into CASRTPPTYGYTF. This chain uses TRBV19 with TRBJ1-2; D might be TRBD1 (5 bases). Trimming took off 11 bases at V and 5 bases at J, with 18 bases between the two ends. The CDR3 consists of 13 residues. The V gene's germline CDR1 is LNHDA and CDR2 SQIVND (reference sequence).

The gene calls are TRBV29-1 and TRBJ1-2, with D possibly being TRBD1 (5 bases). Trimming removed 4 bases from V and 2 bases from J, with 14 bases in between. The CDR3 sequence is 14 residues long. Germline loops: CDR1 SQVTM, CDR2 ANQGSEA. The CDR3 region has the DNA TGCAGCGTTGTGGTTGCAGGGCAAAACTATGGCTACACCTTC. Encoded protein: CSVVVAGQNYGYTF.

The V and J genes are TRBV18 and TRBJ2-1; 7 nucleotides align to TRBD1. The J segment lost 4 bases and the V segment lost 4 bases, leaving 4 bases of the junction unmatched. CDR3 size: 14 residues. Germline V gives CDR1 KGHSH, CDR2 LQKENI. The CDR3: CASSRDRRYNEQFF. CDR3 sequence (DNA): TGTGCCAGCTCACGGGACAGACGATACAATGAGCAGTTCTTC.

The chain couples TRBV27 to TRBJ2-7, with 9 bases that match TRBD1. Germline CDR1 reads MNHEY; CDR2 reads SMNVEV (reference sequence). This CDR3 is 17 amino acids long. After removal of 3 bases from V and 6 bases from J, the junction contained 15 bases not matched to a gene. The CDR3 DNA reads TGTGCCAGCAGTTTGGTGCGAGGGGACAGGGCACGATCCGAGCAGTACTTC. Amino acids: CASSLVRGDRARSEQYF.

A few counts support this clone. The V call is TRBV2, the J call TRBJ2-7, with 7 nucleotides matching TRBD1. V dropped 10 bases and J dropped 3; count of bases not matched to a gene: 6. This CDR3 contains 12 residues. The V gene's germline CDR1 is SNHLY and CDR2 FYNNEI. CDR3 in DNA: TGTGCCACAGGAAGGACAGGCTACGAGCAGTACTTC. Translated: CATGRTGYEQYF.